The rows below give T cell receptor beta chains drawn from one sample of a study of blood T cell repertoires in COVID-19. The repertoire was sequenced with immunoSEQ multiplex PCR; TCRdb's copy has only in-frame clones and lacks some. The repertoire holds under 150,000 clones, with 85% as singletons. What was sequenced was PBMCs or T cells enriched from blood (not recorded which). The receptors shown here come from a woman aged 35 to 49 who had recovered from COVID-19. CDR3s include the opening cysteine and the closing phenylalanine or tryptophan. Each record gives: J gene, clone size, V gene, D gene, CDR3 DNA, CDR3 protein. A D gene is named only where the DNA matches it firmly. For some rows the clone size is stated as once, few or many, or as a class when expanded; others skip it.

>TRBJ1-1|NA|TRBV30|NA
TGTGCCTGGAGCCCCCTCGGACAGAACACTGAAGCTTTCTTT
CAWSPLGQNTEAFF
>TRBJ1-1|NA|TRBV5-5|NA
TGTGCCAGCAGCTCCGGATACGGGGACACTGAAGCTTTCTTT
CASSSGYGDTEAFF
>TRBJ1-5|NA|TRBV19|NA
TGTGCCAGTAGTATCACGAGTCAGCCCCAGCATTTT
CASSITSQPQHF
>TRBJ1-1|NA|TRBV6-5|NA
TGTGCCAGCATAGGGGACACCGCTTTAACTTTCTTT
CASIGDTALTFF
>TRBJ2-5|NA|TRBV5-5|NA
TGTGCCAGCAGCTTGGGGAACAGGGTACTGGAGACCCAGTACTTC
CASSLGNRVLETQYF
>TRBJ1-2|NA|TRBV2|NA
TGTGCCAGCCAAGGCGAGGGCAGGGGTTATTATGGCTACACCTTC
CASQGEGRGYYGYTF
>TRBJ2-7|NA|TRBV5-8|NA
TGTGCCAGCACCTCTGAAGTGGACACCTACGAGCAGTACTTC
CASTSEVDTYEQYF
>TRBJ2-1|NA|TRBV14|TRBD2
TGTGCCAGCAGCCATCGGGGACTAGCGTTGTCCTCCTACAATGAGCAGTTCTTC
CASSHRGLALSSYNEQFF
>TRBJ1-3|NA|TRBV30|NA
TGTGCCTGGAGTGAGGGAGTCTCTGGAAACACCATATATTTT
CAWSEGVSGNTIYF
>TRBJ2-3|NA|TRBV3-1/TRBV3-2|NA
TGTGCCAGCAGCCAATCGGGCACAGATACGCAGTATTTT
CASSQSGTDTQYF
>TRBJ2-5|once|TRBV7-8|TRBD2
TGTGCCAGCAGCTTAGGACGCCTAGCGGTCTGGGAGACCCAGTACTTC
CASSLGRLAVWETQYF
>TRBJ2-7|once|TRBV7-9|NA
TGTGCCAGCAGCCCCGGACTCTGGGAGCAGTACTTC
CASSPGLWEQYF
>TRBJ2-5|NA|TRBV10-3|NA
TGTGCCATCAGTTCGGGACAAGGCGAAGAGACCCAGTACTTC
CAISSGQGEETQYF
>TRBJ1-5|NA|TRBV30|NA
TGTGCCTGGAGTCCCGGGGGGGGGCAGCCCCAGCATTTT
CAWSPGGGQPQHF
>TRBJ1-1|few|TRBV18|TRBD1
TGTGCCAGTTCCCGGGACAGGGAGGATTCAGGCACTGAAGCTTTCTTT
CASSRDREDSGTEAFF
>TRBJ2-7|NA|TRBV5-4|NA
TGTGCCACTCAAGCGGCCCACGGGAGCTACGAGCAGTACTTC
CATQAAHGSYEQYF
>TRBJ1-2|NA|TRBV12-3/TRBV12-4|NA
TGTGCCAGCAGTTTCGGGGAGGACTATGGCTACACCTTC
CASSFGEDYGYTF
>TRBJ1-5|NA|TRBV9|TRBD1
TGTGCCAGCAGCCCTACCGGGACAGGGAATCAGCCCCAGCATTTT
CASSPTGTGNQPQHF
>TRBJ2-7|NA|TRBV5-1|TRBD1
TGCGCCAGCAGCCTGGCCGGGACAGCGTACGAGCAGTACTTC
CASSLAGTAYEQYF
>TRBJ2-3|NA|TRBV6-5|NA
TGTGCCAGCCGAGACAGGTTCCCAGATACGCAGTATTTT
CASRDRFPDTQYF
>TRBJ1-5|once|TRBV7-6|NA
TGTGCCAGCTCATACGACTTCAATCAGCCCCAGCATTTT
CASSYDFNQPQHF
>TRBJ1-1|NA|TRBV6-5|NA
TGTGCCAGCAGTAACAGTATGAACACTGAAGCTTTCTTT
CASSNSMNTEAFF
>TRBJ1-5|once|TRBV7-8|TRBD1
TGTGCCAGCAGCTTTGGGAACAGGGGAAACAATCAGCCCCAGCATTTT
CASSFGNRGNNQPQHF
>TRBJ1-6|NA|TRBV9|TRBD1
TGTGCCAGCAGCGGGCAGGGGGCTGTGCCCCTCCACTTT
CASSGQGAVPLHF
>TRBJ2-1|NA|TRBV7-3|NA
TGTGCCAGCAGCTTATACGCCCGCGCTACTCCGGGCAATGAGCAGTTCTTC
CASSLYARATPGNEQFF
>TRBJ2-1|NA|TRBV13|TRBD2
TGTGCCAGCAGCTTCAGCGCACTAGCGGGAGACAATGAGCAGTTCTTC
CASSFSALAGDNEQFF
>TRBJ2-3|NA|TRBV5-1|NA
TGCGCCAGCAGCTTTGGAGGACTCACAGATACGCAGTATTTT
CASSFGGLTDTQYF
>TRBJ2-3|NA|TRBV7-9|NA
TGTGCCAGCAGCCAACCAGGCACAGATACGCAGTATTTT
CASSQPGTDTQYF
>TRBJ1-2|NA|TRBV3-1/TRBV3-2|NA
TGTGCCAGCAGCCAAGTGACAGCTAACTATGGCTACACCTTC
CASSQVTANYGYTF
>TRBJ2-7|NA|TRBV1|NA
TGCACCAGCAGCCAAGGGAGGGGGCAACACTACTCCTACGAGCAGTACTTC
CTSSQGRGQHYSYEQYF
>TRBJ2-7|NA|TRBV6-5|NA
TGTGCCAGCAGTCAGGGAAACGAGCAGTACTTC
CASSQGNEQYF
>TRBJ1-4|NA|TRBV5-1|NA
TGCGCCAGCAGCTTGGGACAGCGTGATGAAAAACTGTTTTTT
CASSLGQRDEKLFF
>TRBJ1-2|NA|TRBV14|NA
TGTGCCAGCAGCCAATCCGGGTCCTATGGCTACACCTTC
CASSQSGSYGYTF
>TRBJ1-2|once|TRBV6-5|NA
TGTGCCAGCAGCGCCGACATCACCTATGGCTACACCTTC
CASSADITYGYTF
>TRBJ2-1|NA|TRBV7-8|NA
TGTGCCAGCAGCTCCTATCAGGCGGGGAAGCAGTTCTTC
CASSSYQAGKQFF
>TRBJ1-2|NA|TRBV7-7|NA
TGTGCCAGCAGCCCTACCCCGGGACTCCTAAACTATGGCTACACCTTC
CASSPTPGLLNYGYTF
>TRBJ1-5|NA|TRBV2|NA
TGTGCCAGCAAATCCCGGGACACTAGCAATCAGCCCCAGCATTTT
CASKSRDTSNQPQHF
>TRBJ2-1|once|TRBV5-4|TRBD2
TGTGCCAGCAGCTTACTAGCGGGACTCTACAATGAGCAGTTCTTC
CASSLLAGLYNEQFF
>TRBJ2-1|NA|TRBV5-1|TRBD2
TGCGCCAGCAGCTTGGAGGGGACTAGCGGGGGGCCTGTCGATGAGCAGTTCTTC
CASSLEGTSGGPVDEQFF
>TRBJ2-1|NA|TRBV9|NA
TGTGCCAGCAGCCCTTCCGGACAAGACTACAATGAGCAGTTCTTC
CASSPSGQDYNEQFF
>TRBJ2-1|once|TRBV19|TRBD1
TGTGCCAGTACTCAAGACAGGGACGCCTACAATGAGCAGTTCTTC
CASTQDRDAYNEQFF
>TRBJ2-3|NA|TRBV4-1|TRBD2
TGCGCCAGCAGCCAGGGTCCGGGACTAGAGACAGATACGCAGTATTTT
CASSQGPGLETDTQYF
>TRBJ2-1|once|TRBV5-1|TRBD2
TGCGCCAGCAGCCCCTCCCTGCCGGCGGGGGGGCGGTATGAGCAGTTCTTC
CASSPSLPAGGRYEQFF
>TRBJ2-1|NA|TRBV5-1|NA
TGCGCCAGCAGCTTCGGGGGGCCGAATGAGCAGTTCTTC
CASSFGGPNEQFF
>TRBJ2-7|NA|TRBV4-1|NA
TGCGCCAGCAGCCAAGAGGACAGTGACTCCTACGAGCAGTACTTC
CASSQEDSDSYEQYF
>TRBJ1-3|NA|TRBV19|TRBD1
TGTGCCAGTAGCACCGGGACAGCTGGAAACACCATATATTTT
CASSTGTAGNTIYF
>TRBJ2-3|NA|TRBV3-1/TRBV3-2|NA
TGTGCCAGCAGCCAAGTAGCCGGGGATCGGCCCACAGATACGCAGTATTTT
CASSQVAGDRPTDTQYF
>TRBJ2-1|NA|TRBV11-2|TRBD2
TGTGCCAGCAGCCCAACTCGGACTAGCGGGGCGCATGAGCAGTTCTTC
CASSPTRTSGAHEQFF
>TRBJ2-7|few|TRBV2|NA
TGTGCCAGCAGTAGTCAGGTGTTCGGCGAGCAGTACTTC
CASSSQVFGEQYF
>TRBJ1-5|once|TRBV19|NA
TGTGCCAGTAGTATAGAGGAGGGGAGATATAGCAATCAGCCCCAGCATTTT
CASSIEEGRYSNQPQHF
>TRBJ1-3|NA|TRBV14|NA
TGTGCCAGCAGCCCTCCTGGGCAGCCCGGCTCTGGAAACACCATATATTTT
CASSPPGQPGSGNTIYF
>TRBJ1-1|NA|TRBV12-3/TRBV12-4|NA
TGTGCCAGCAGTCCTCAGGGTGAAGCTTTCTTT
CASSPQGEAFF
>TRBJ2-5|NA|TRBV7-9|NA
TGTGCCAGCAGCTTCCCCAGGGCAGTAAGCCAAGAGACCCAGTACTTC
CASSFPRAVSQETQYF